Listed below are T cell receptor beta chains from one sample, sequenced in a study of shared clonotypes between healthy human individuals. Measured with immunoSEQ multiplex PCR; TCRdb has only the in-frame clones, and not every one. The sample shows more than 150,000 clones, approximately 92% of them seen only once. The sequencing input was naive CD4+ T cells sorted from blood. These receptors came from a woman aged 25 to 45 in good health. CDR3s include the opening cysteine and the closing phenylalanine or tryptophan. A D gene is named only where the DNA matches it firmly. Clone sizes are given selectively: once, few, many, or a class where the clone is expanded.

d_call clone_size j_call v_call cdr3_nt cdr3_aa
TRBD2 NA TRBJ2-5 TRBV13 TGTGCCAGCAGCTCCGGCGGCGGGAGGGGAAAGACCCAGTACTTC CASSSGGGRGKTQYF
TRBD2 NA TRBJ2-7 TRBV28 TGTGCCAGCAGTTTATCCCCCGGACTAGCGGGAGGTGAGCAGTACTTC CASSLSPGLAGGEQYF
TRBD1 NA TRBJ2-1 TRBV5-1 TGCGCCAGCAGCGCGGGACAGGGCTACAATGAGCAGTTCTTC CASSAGQGYNEQFF
NA NA TRBJ1-1 TRBV18 TGTGCCAGCTCCCCCCAGCTATCCGGGGGTGGGAACACTGAAGCTTTCTTT CASSPQLSGGGNTEAFF
TRBD1 NA TRBJ2-7 TRBV6-5 TGTGCCACTTCCCGGGGGACAGGGGCATACGAGCAGTACTTC CATSRGTGAYEQYF
NA NA TRBJ1-2 TRBV19 TGTGCCAGTAGGTCCCTCAGGGGCCCTAACTATGGCTACACCTTC CASRSLRGPNYGYTF
NA once TRBJ2-6 TRBV4-1 TGCGCCAGCAGCCAAGCTAAGAGTGCGGTCTCTGGGGCCAACGTCCTGACTTTC CASSQAKSAVSGANVLTF
NA NA TRBJ2-5 TRBV15 TGTGCCACCAGCAGAAGGGGAGCGGAGACCCAGTACTTC CATSRRGAETQYF
NA NA TRBJ2-3 TRBV29-1 TGCAGGGGGAACAGGGAGAGCACAGATACGCAGTATTTT CRGNRESTDTQYF
NA NA TRBJ1-1 TRBV21-1 TGTGCCAGCAGCAAAGCCAGGGTCCAGGCTAACACTGAAGCTTTCTTT CASSKARVQANTEAFF
NA NA TRBJ1-3 TRBV18 TGTGCCAGCTCACTACTTGGGCCTCTCTCTGGAAACACCATATATTTT CASSLLGPLSGNTIYF
TRBD2 once TRBJ2-7 TRBV18 TGTGCCAGCTCACCCGGACTAGCGGATTACGAGCAGTACTTC CASSPGLADYEQYF
TRBD1 NA TRBJ1-1 TRBV5-1 TGCGCCAGCAGCTTGGAGGGGGCGCGGACTGAAGCTTTCTTT CASSLEGARTEAFF
NA NA TRBJ2-7 TRBV10-3 TGTGCCATCAAATTTTCACCAGAAGCCTACGAGCAGTACTTC CAIKFSPEAYEQYF
TRBD1 NA TRBJ1-3 TRBV28 TGTGCCAGCAGGGTGGACAGGGTAGCTGGAAACACCATATATTTT CASRVDRVAGNTIYF
NA NA TRBJ2-7 TRBV5-1 TGCGCCAGCAGCTTGGACGGGCAGGACTTCTACGAGCAGTACTTC CASSLDGQDFYEQYF
TRBD1 NA TRBJ2-7 TRBV7-9 TGTGCCAGCAGCCGACCGGGGACAGGGGGCTACGAGCAGTACTTC CASSRPGTGGYEQYF
NA NA TRBJ1-2 TRBV18 TGTGCCAGCTCACCATCCCGGGACTACTATGGCTACATCTTC CASSPSRDYYGYIF
NA NA TRBJ2-7 TRBV10-3 TGTGCCATCAGTGACCCCACAGGACTATCTGGGTCTCTAGGAACCGGGACGGGATCCTACGAGCAGTACTTC CAISDPTGLSGSLGTGTGSYEQYF
NA once TRBJ1-4 TRBV27 TGTGCCAGCAGTGAAGGTACAGGACGGGGATCCGTTTATCAACTGTTTTTT CASSEGTGRGSVYQLFF
TRBD1 NA TRBJ1-1 TRBV6-5 TGTGCCAGCAGCCCGGGGACAGGCGAAAACACTGAAGCTTTCTTT CASSPGTGENTEAFF
TRBD2 NA TRBJ2-1 TRBV7-3 TGTGCCAGCAGGGCAGCGGGATTAAATCTAGACAATGAGCAGTTCTTC CASRAAGLNLDNEQFF
NA NA TRBJ2-5 TRBV5-4 TGTGCCAGCAGCCTTGGGAATCCACAAGAGACCCAGTACTTC CASSLGNPQETQYF
NA NA TRBJ2-7 TRBV9 TGTGCCAGCAGCCAATTAGCGGACTCCTACGAGCAGTACTTC CASSQLADSYEQYF